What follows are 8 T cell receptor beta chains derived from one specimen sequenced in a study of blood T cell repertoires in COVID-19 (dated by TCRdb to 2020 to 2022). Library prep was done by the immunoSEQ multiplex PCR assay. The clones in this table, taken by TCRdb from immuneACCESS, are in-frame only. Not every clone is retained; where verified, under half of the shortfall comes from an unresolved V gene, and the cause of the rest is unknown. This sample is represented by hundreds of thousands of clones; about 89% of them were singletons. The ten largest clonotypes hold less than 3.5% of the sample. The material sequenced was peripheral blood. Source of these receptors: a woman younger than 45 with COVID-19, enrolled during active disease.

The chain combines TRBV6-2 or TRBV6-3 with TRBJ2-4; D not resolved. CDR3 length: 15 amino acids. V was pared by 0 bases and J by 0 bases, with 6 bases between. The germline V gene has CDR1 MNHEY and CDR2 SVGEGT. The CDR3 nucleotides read TGTGCCAGCAGTTACTCGAGGCTAGCCAAAAACATTCAGTACTTC. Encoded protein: CASSYSRLAKNIQYF.

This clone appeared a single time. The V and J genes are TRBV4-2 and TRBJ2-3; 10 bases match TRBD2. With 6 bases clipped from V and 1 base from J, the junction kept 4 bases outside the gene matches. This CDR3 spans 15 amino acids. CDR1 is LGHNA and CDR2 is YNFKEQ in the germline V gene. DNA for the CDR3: TGTGCCAGCAGGCGAACTAGCGGGGGCACAGATACGCAGTATTTT. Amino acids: CASRRTSGGTDTQYF.

The CDR3 region is CASSLDTGPGVLNNYGYTF. The CDR3, as DNA: TGTGCCAGCAGCTTAGATACAGGGCCAGGAGTCCTAAACAACTATGGCTACACCTTC. The V gene is TRBV11-3, the J gene TRBJ1-2; the D gene is possibly TRBD1 (6 bases). Between the trimmed V and J ends, which lost 0 bases and 2 bases, there was a span of 22 bases. In germline, CDR1 is SGHNT, CDR2 YENEEA. The CDR3 is made up of 19 amino acids.

CDR3 nucleotides: TGCGCCAGCAGCCATACGGGACAGCGTTACAATGAGCAGTTCTTC. The encoded protein is CASSHTGQRYNEQFF. The V call is TRBV4-3, the J call TRBJ2-1; 7 bases fit TRBD1. V shed 3 bases and J 4 bases; nucleotides not matched to a gene: 6. This CDR3 is 15 amino acids long. Germline values: CDR1 LGHNA, CDR2 YSLEER.

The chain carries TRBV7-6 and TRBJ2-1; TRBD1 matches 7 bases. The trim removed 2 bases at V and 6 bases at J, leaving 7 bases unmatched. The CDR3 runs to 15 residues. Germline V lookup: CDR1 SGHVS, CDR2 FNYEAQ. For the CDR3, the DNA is TGTGCCAGCAGCTTATCGACAGGGATACGCAATGAGCAGTTCTTC. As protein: CASSLSTGIRNEQFF.

CDR3 nucleotide sequence: TGTGCCAGCAGCCCAATGATCACGGGGGTGGAAGCTTTCTTT. Its translation: CASSPMITGVEAFF. The chain combines TRBV7-2 with TRBJ1-1; D possibly corresponds to TRBD1 (5 bases). The CDR3 runs to 14 residues. V was trimmed by 5 bases and J by 8 bases, leaving 18 bases between them. Germline loops: CDR1 SGHTA, CDR2 FQGNSA. Filled out from reference TRBV7-2 and TRBJ1-1, the complete variable domain reads GAGVSQSPSNKVTEKGKDVELRCDPISGHTALYWYRQSLGQGLEFLIYFQGNSAPDKSGLPSDRFSAERTGGSVSTLTIQRTQQEDSAVYLCASSPMITGVEAFFGQGTRLTVV.

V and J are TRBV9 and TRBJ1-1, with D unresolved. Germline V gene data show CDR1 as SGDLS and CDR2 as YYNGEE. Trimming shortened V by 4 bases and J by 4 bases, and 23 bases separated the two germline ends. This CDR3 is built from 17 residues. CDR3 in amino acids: CASSLHLPGIEGTEAFF. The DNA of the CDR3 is TGTGCCAGCAGCCTCCACCTGCCTGGGATTGAGGGCACTGAAGCTTTCTTT.

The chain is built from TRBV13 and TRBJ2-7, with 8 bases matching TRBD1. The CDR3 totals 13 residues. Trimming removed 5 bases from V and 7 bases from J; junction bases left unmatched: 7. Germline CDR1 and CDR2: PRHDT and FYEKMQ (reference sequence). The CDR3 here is CASSPRTGWEQYV. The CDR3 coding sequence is TGTGCCAGCAGCCCGAGGACAGGGTGGGAGCAGTACGTC.